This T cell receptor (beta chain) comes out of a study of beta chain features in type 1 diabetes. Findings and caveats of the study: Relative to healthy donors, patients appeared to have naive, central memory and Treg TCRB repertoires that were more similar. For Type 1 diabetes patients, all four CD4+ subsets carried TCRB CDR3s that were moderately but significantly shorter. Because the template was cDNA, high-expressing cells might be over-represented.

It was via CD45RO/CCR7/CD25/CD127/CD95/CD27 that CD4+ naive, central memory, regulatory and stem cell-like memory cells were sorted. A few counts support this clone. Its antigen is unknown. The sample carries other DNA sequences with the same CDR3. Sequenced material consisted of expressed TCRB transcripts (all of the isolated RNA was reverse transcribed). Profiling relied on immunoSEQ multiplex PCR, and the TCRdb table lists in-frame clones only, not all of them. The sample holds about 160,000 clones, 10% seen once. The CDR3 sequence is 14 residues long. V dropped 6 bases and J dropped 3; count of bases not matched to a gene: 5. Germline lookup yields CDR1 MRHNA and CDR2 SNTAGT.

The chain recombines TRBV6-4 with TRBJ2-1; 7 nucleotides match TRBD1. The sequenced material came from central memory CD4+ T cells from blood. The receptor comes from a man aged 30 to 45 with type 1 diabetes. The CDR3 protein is CASSRQGNYNEQFF. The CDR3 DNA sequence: TGTGCCAGCAGCCGACAGGGAAACTACAATGAGCAGTTCTTC.